This TCR beta chain was sequenced during a study of cytomegalovirus exposure and HLA in healthy donors. Regarding the study as a whole: Confirmation was obtained in vitro that three CMV-associated chains are specific for CMV antigens. In an earlier analysis, in 620 or so donors, most V segments appeared productive either ~87% or ~30% of the time. Accurate prediction of most subjects' HLA-A and HLA-B alleles from TCR beta sequences was reported. Looking again later, the authors saw that most CMV-associated TCR beta chains seemed HLA-restricted.

Amplification used 60 Vbeta primers and 13 Jbeta primers. Sequencing was performed with immunoSEQ multiplex PCR; in TCRdb, only in-frame clones are kept and a portion is missing. The data show 120,000 or so clones, around 80% seen once. As concerns this clone: What it recognizes is unknown.

In germline, CDR1 is SGHNT, CDR2 YYREEE (reference sequence). The ends lost 4 bases at V and 9 bases at J; junction bases unmatched: 15. The CDR3 extends over 16 amino acids. The TCR originated in a female donor in good health and CMV-seronegative. Sequenced input: PBMCs. The chain combines TRBV5-4 with TRBJ2-4, with 8 bases aligning to TRBD2. The DNA for the CDR3 is TGTGCCAGCAGCCGGGGGGGAGCTCGGCCAAAGGGCATTCAGTACTTC. This sequence encodes CASSRGGARPKGIQYF.